The source of this TCR beta chain is a study of cytomegalovirus exposure and HLA in healthy donors. Study findings and constraints: Sequencing likely produced, as an artifact, a cluster of highly shared sequence variants. An assumption of roughly uniform sequencing depth across donors underlay the presence/absence analyses. A further, later analysis showed that HLA-associated TCR beta chains (compared with equally common others) were more clonally expanded.

PCR involved 60 Vbeta and 13 Jbeta primers. Sequencing was performed with immunoSEQ multiplex PCR; in TCRdb, only in-frame clones are kept and a portion is missing. Of about 160,000 clones in the sample, roughly four fifths are singletons; the top ten hold more than 8%. With regard to this clone: The antigen remains undetermined.

The CDR3 sequence is 14 residues long. CDR1 is MDHEN and CDR2 is SYDVKM in the germline V gene. Trimming pared 6 bases from V and 0 bases from J, leaving 8 bases between. This sequence was found in a male donor in good health and CMV-seropositive. The chain uses TRBV28 and TRBJ1-4; no clear D gene. Source material: PBMCs. CDR3 DNA sequence: TGTGCCAGCAGCTACAGTGCAACTAATGAAAAACTGTTTTTT. The encoded protein is CASSYSATNEKLFF.